This record covers a single TCR beta chain. Its antigen is not known. These data are taken from a study of T cells in localized non-small cell lung cancer. Study results and limitations: Highest T cell clonality was seen in uninvolved adjacent lung, surpassing that measured in tumor. Paired adjacent lung recovered a median around 52 of the top 100 tumor clones. Heterogeneity stays possible, as sequencing covered only one tumor region.

Assay: immunoSEQ multiplex PCR; the TCRdb copy retains only in-frame clones and omits some. The sample has over 8,500 clones, roughly 82% seen once. The starting material was peripheral blood mononuclear cells, obtained before any cancer treatment. The clonotype was recovered from a female donor older than 55 with stage II lung adenocarcinoma.

The chain's CDR3 is CASSLGSGGDSSTDTQYF. The CDR3 bases are TGCGCCAGCAGCTTGGGTAGCGGGGGAGACTCTAGCACAGATACGCAGTATTTT. The V gene is TRBV5-1, the J gene TRBJ2-3, with 9 bases identical to TRBD2. Germline assignment: CDR1 SGHRS and CDR2 YFSETQ. V shed 0 bases and J 0 bases; nucleotides not matched to a gene: 8. The CDR3 runs to 18 residues. Full variable domain (rest looked up from reference TRBV5-1 and TRBJ2-3): KAGVTQTPRYLIKTRGQQVTLSCSPISGHRSVSWYQQTPGQGLQFLFEYFSETQRNKGNFPGRFSGRQFSNSRSEMNVSTLELGDSALYLCASSLGSGGDSSTDTQYFGPGTRLTVL.